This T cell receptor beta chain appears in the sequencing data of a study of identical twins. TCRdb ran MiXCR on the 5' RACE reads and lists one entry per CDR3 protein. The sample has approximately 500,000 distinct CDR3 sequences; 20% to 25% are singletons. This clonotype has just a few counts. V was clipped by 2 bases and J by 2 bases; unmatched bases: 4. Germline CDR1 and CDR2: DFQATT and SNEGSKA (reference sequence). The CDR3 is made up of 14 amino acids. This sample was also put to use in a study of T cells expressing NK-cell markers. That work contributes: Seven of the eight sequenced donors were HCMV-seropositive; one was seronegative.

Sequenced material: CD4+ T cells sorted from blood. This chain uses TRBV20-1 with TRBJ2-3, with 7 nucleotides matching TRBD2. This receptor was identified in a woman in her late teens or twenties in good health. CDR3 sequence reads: CSARPGRNTDTQYF. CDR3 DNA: TGCAGTGCTAGACCCGGGAGGAACACAGATACGCAGTATTTT.